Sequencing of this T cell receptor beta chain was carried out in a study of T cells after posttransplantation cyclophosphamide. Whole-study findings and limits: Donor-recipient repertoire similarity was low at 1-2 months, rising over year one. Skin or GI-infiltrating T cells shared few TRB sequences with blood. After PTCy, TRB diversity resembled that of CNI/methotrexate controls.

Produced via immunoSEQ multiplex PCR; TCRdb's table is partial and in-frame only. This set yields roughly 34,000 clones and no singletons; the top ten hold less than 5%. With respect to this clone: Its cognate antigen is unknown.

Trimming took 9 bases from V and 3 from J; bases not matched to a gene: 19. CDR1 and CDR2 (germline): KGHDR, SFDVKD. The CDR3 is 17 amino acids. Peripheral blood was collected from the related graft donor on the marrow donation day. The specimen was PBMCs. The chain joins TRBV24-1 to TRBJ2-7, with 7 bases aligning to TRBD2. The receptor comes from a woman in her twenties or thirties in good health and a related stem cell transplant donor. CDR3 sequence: CATSAKGHGTMDYEQYF. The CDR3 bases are TGTGCCACCTCAGCCAAGGGGCACGGGACTATGGACTACGAGCAGTACTTC.